Listed here are 29 T cell receptor beta chains from one sample, sequenced in a study of cytomegalovirus exposure and HLA in healthy donors. Data came from immunoSEQ multiplex PCR; TCRdb stores just in-frame clones and leaves some out. This repertoire shows tens of thousands of clones, around 94% found once; its top ten account for about 0.63%. Sequenced: PBMCs. All receptors derive from a woman younger than 30 in good health and CMV-seronegative.

The V call is TRBV5-1, the J call TRBJ1-3; D perhaps matches TRBD1 (6 bases). Germline CDR1 reads SGHRS; CDR2 reads YFSETQ. Between the trimmed V and J ends, which lost 4 bases and 0 bases, there was a span of 14 bases. The CDR3 is 16 residues long. The CDR3 nucleotides read TGCGCCAGCAGCACACAGGGCCCGCTCTCTGGAAACACCATATATTTT. Translating it yields CASSTQGPLSGNTIYF.

The rearrangement uses TRBV4-3 and TRBJ1-1; 7 bases are a match to TRBD1. The CDR3 has 18 residues. V was clipped by 4 bases and J by 1 base; unmatched bases: 15. Germline V gene data show CDR1 as LGHNA and CDR2 as YSLEER. CDR3 DNA sequence: TGCGCCAGCAGCCTGGGCCCAGGGGGGCCTCTCGCGAACACTGAAGCTTTCTTT. Translated, it gives CASSLGPGGPLANTEAFF.

This chain's CDR3 is CASSSLAGGYNEQFF. In nucleotides, the CDR3 is TGTGCCAGCAGCTCACTAGCGGGGGGTTACAATGAGCAGTTCTTC. The chain joins TRBV7-6 to TRBJ2-1, with TRBD2 identical over 12 bases. The CDR3 covers 15 residues. The germline V gene has CDR1 SGHVS and CDR2 FNYEAQ. Losses at the gene ends were 4 bases for V and 4 bases for J; bases not matched to a gene: 2.

The V and J genes are TRBV9 and TRBJ1-5; D may be TRBD1 (6 bases). The germline V gene encodes CDR1 SGDLS and CDR2 YYNGEE. V gave up 0 bases and J gave up 6 bases, with 10 bases separating them. This CDR3 has 14 amino acids. This CDR3 is CASSVGPGAQPQHF. The CDR3 nucleotides are TGTGCCAGCAGCGTAGGGCCAGGGGCTCAGCCCCAGCATTTT.

V and J are TRBV28 and TRBJ1-1; D is possibly TRBD1 (5 bases). The CDR3 has 15 residues. In germline, CDR1 is MDHEN, CDR2 SYDVKM. Trimming stripped 7 bases from V and 0 bases from J, with 15 bases between. In nucleotides, the CDR3 is TGTGCCAGCATCCGGGTTCAGGGTATGAACACTGAAGCTTTCTTT. Its protein product is CASIRVQGMNTEAFF.

J is TRBJ1-1 and V is TRBV6-1, with 7 positions matching TRBD1. The ends lost 6 bases at V and 5 bases at J; junction bases unmatched: 6. From germline, CDR1 is MNHNS and CDR2 SASEGT. This CDR3 region has 13 residues. CDR3 in amino acids: CASRATGNTEAFF. In DNA, the CDR3 is TGTGCCAGCAGGGCGACAGGGAATACTGAAGCTTTCTTT.

V usage is TRBV30 and J usage is TRBJ2-3; D might be TRBD2 (6 bases). The CDR3 has 15 residues. Germline CDR1 is GTSNPN and CDR2 is SVGIG (reference sequence). V dropped 3 bases and J dropped 8 bases, with 21 bases sitting between them. CDR3 sequence: CAWRERGGPEGTQYF. CDR3 DNA sequence: TGTGCCTGGAGGGAAAGGGGAGGTCCGGAGGGTACGCAGTATTTT. The entire variable domain, with the rest obtained from reference TRBV30 and TRBJ2-3, is as follows: SQTIHQWPATLVQPVGSPLSLECTVEGTSNPNLYWYRQAAGRGLQLLFYSVGIGQISSEVPQNLSASRPQDRQFILSSKKLLLSDSGFYLCAWRERGGPEGTQYFGPGTRLTVL.

The chain has TRBV7-3 and TRBJ2-3; no definite D call. Trimming pared 5 bases from V and 5 bases from J, leaving 11 bases between. The V gene's germline CDR1 is SGHTA and CDR2 FQGTGA. The CDR3 runs 13 residues. CDR3 protein: CASSNPPRDTQYF. The CDR3, as DNA: TGTGCCAGCAGCAACCCCCCGCGAGATACGCAGTATTTT.

This sequence joins TRBV13 and TRBJ2-1; D is possibly TRBD2 (6 bases). Deletions cut 5 bases from V and 0 bases from J, with 14 bases between. Germline CDR1 PRHDT, CDR2 FYEKMQ (reference sequence). CDR3 length: 16 residues. The CDR3 bases are TGTGCCAGCAGCGCTGGGGGGTGGAGCTCCTACAATGAGCAGTTCTTC. Translated: CASSAGGWSSYNEQFF.

The chain uses TRBV19 and TRBJ1-5, with 9 bases fitting TRBD1. The CDR3 runs to 18 residues. With 0 bases clipped from V and 1 base from J, the junction kept 7 bases outside the gene matches. In germline, CDR1 is LNHDA, CDR2 SQIVND (reference sequence). CDR3 loop: CASSIDQGTGWSNQPQHF. Written as DNA, the CDR3 is TGTGCCAGTAGTATAGATCAAGGGACAGGGTGGAGCAATCAGCCCCAGCATTTT.

V and J are TRBV7-8 and TRBJ2-2, with D maybe TRBD1 (6 bases). V shed 4 bases and J shed 5 bases, with 14 bases lying between them. Per the germline V gene, CDR1 is SGHVS and CDR2 is FQNEAQ. The CDR3 is 15 residues long. CDR3 DNA: TGTGCCAGCAGCTCCTTCCCACAGGGAACCGGGGAGCTGTTTTTT. It codes for CASSSFPQGTGELFF.

The chain carries TRBV9 and TRBJ1-6; 7 nucleotides line up with TRBD1. Germline CDR1 and CDR2: SGDLS and YYNGEE. The trim removed 3 bases at V and 10 bases at J, leaving 10 bases unmatched. There are 15 residues in the CDR3. CDR3 nucleotide sequence: TGTGCCAGCAGCGGTTCGACAGGGTTCGGGTCACCCCTCCACTTT. It specifies CASSGSTGFGSPLHF. Drawing the rest from reference TRBV9 and TRBJ1-6, the complete variable domain is DSGVTQTPKHLITATGQRVTLRCSPRSGDLSVYWYQQSLDQGLQFLIQYYNGEERAKGNILERFSAQQFPDLHSELNLSSLELGDSALYFCASSGSTGFGSPLHFGNGTRLTVT.

The chain employs TRBV18 and TRBJ2-7; tentatively, D is TRBD1 (6 bases). CDR1 KGHSH and CDR2 LQKENI come from the germline V gene. The length of the CDR3 is 17 residues. V lost 0 bases, J lost 1 base, and 16 bases lay in between. CDR3 bases: TGTGCCAGCTCACCACCGCAGAACAGGGCCCTTTCCTACGAGCAGTACTTC. Translated, it gives CASSPPQNRALSYEQYF.

This clone occurred a few times. The chain is built from TRBV19 and TRBJ1-1, with 8 bases matching TRBD1. The germline V gene encodes CDR1 LNHDA and CDR2 SQIVND (reference sequence). The CDR3 has 15 amino acids. With V trimmed by 9 bases and J by 1 base, 10 bases remained unmatched. CDR3 nucleotides: TGTGCCAGCAAGAAGGACAGGGTTCCGAACACTGAAGCTTTCTTT. It specifies CASKKDRVPNTEAFF.

As DNA, the CDR3 is TGCGCCAGCAGCCTGGACCGACGGGGGTTGAATTCACCCCTCCACTTT. Translated: CASSLDRRGLNSPLHF. V gene TRBV4-1 combines with J gene TRBJ1-6, with D perhaps matching TRBD1 (5 bases). The CDR3 is 16 residues long. Germline CDR1 MGHRA, CDR2 YSYEKL. Trimming took off 4 bases at V and 7 bases at J, with 17 bases between the two ends.

J is TRBJ1-6 and V is TRBV4-3; D possibly corresponds to TRBD1 (6 bases). Germline lookup yields CDR1 LGHNA and CDR2 YSLEER. CDR3 length equals 15 residues. The germline V and J ends were trimmed by 0 bases and 6 bases, with 9 bases remaining between them. The CDR3 here is CASSQDAGVNSPLHF. Here the CDR3 DNA reads TGCGCCAGCAGCCAAGATGCAGGGGTTAATTCACCCCTCCACTTT.

The chain is built from TRBV19 and TRBJ1-3, with D perhaps TRBD1 (5 bases). This CDR3 has 13 residues. V was clipped by 3 bases and J by 6 bases, with 9 bases between them. The germline gives CDR1 LNHDA, CDR2 SQIVND (reference sequence). The CDR3 region is CASSIQGTNTIYF. The CDR3 DNA is TGTGCCAGTAGTATCCAGGGAACAAACACCATATATTTT.

The chain employs TRBV11-1 and TRBJ2-1, with 7 bases that match TRBD2. V lost 4 bases to trimming and J lost 0 bases; unmatched junction nucleotides: 12. Germline lookup yields CDR1 SGHAT and CDR2 FQDESV (reference sequence). The CDR3 spans 18 residues. The CDR3 region is CASSSPSSGGGSYNEQFF. CDR3 bases: TGTGCCAGCAGCTCCCCCAGCTCGGGGGGTGGCTCCTACAATGAGCAGTTCTTC.

There are a few counts of this clone. This CDR3 reads CASMAGEHTDTQYF. The CDR3 bases are TGTGCCAGCATGGCGGGGGAACACACAGATACGCAGTATTTT. The rearrangement links TRBV6-1 to TRBJ2-3, with 7 nucleotides matching TRBD2. CDR1 is MNHNS, CDR2 SASEGT, per germline. The CDR3 has 14 amino acids. V was clipped by 7 bases and J by 2 bases; unmatched bases: 6.

The chain couples TRBV4-1 to TRBJ2-5; TRBD2 aligns across 11 bases. The CDR3 totals 16 residues. V lost 1 base to trimming and J lost 5 bases; unmatched junction nucleotides: 6. CDR1 MGHRA and CDR2 YSYEKL come from the germline V gene. The CDR3 here is CASSQGLAGGWETQYF. The CDR3 nucleotides read TGCGCCAGCAGCCAAGGCCTAGCGGGGGGCTGGGAGACCCAGTACTTC.

The genes are TRBV28 and TRBJ2-5; perhaps TRBD1 as D (6 bases). Trimming shortened V by 3 bases and J by 5 bases, and 16 bases separated the two germline ends. Germline V gene lookup returns CDR1 MDHEN and CDR2 SYDVKM. The CDR3 runs 15 residues. CDR3 DNA sequence: TGTGCCAGCAGTTTTGGACAGACGGTGGGGGAGACCCAGTACTTC. Translating it yields CASSFGQTVGETQYF.

The genes are TRBV2 and TRBJ2-1, with 9 nucleotides matching TRBD1. In germline, CDR1 is SNHLY, CDR2 FYNNEI. V shed 5 bases, J shed 4 bases, and the junction held 6 bases outside the gene matches. The CDR3 is 15 amino acids. The CDR3 spells CASSRDREAYNEQFF. CDR3 DNA sequence: TGTGCCAGCAGTCGGGACAGGGAGGCTTACAATGAGCAGTTCTTC.

For this clone: Other DNA variants within this sample encode the same CDR3. The chain has TRBV6-1 and TRBJ1-2, with D uncertain. The CDR3 contains 12 residues. V lost 2 bases to trimming and J lost 4 bases, with 5 bases between them. Looked up from germline, CDR1 is MNHNS and CDR2 is SASEGT. The CDR3 region has the DNA TGTGCCAGCAGTGAAAGCCTCTATGGCTACACCTTC. Its translation is CASSESLYGYTF.

In this sample, this clone turned up once. The CDR3 DNA follows: TGTGCCAGCTCACCAAATGGCGGGTCGAACACCGGGGAGCTGTTTTTT. This codes for CASSPNGGSNTGELFF. This chain joins TRBV18 and TRBJ2-2; D is perhaps TRBD2 (5 bases). Germline CDR1 and CDR2: KGHSH and LQKENI. The V end was cut by 2 bases, the J end by 0 bases, with 10 bases between. The length of the CDR3 is 16 residues.

This sequence joins TRBV9 and TRBJ1-4; D is perhaps TRBD1 (5 bases). The CDR3 has 16 residues. The germline gives CDR1 SGDLS, CDR2 YYNGEE. V lost 4 bases and J lost 0, with 13 bases in between. CDR3 nucleotide sequence: TGTGCCAGCAGCCTGGTGGGGGGAGCAACTAATGAAAAACTGTTTTTT. Protein sequence: CASSLVGGATNEKLFF.

J is TRBJ2-1 and V is TRBV11-3, with 7 bases identical to TRBD2. CDR1 and CDR2 (germline): SGHNT, YENEEA. The J segment lost 3 bases and the V segment lost 0 bases, leaving 5 bases of the junction unmatched. CDR3 size: 16 residues. CDR3: CASSLDLSSGYNEQFF. The CDR3 nucleotides are TGTGCCAGCAGCTTAGATCTGTCTAGCGGCTACAATGAGCAGTTCTTC. Full variable domain (outside the CDR3, taken from reference TRBV11-3 and TRBJ2-1): EAGVVQSPRYKIIEKKQPVAFWCNPISGHNTLYWYLQNLGQGPELLIRYENEEAVDDSQLPKDRFSAERLKGVDSTLKIQPAELGDSAVYLCASSLDLSSGYNEQFFGPGTRLTVL.

The rearrangement joins TRBV18 to TRBJ1-6; D is undetermined. V was trimmed by 3 bases and J by 7 bases, leaving 16 bases between them. The CDR3 loop spans 16 amino acids. Germline V gene data show CDR1 as KGHSH and CDR2 as LQKENI. The CDR3 here is CASSPGPGIGNSPLHF. The CDR3 nucleotides are TGTGCCAGCTCACCTGGTCCGGGAATAGGGAATTCACCCCTCCACTTT.

J is TRBJ2-3 and V is TRBV28; the match to TRBD2 covers 8 bases. V trimming: 6 bases; J trimming: 2 bases; junction bases outside the gene matches: 7. The CDR3 contains 15 residues. CDR1 and CDR2 from the germline V gene are MDHEN and SYDVKM. The CDR3 DNA follows: TGTGCCAGCAGATCCACGGGGGGGCACACAGATACGCAGTATTTT. Its translation is CASRSTGGHTDTQYF. The full variable domain, rest sourced from reference TRBV28 and TRBJ2-3, is DVKVTQSSRYLVKRTGEKVFLECVQDMDHENMFWYRQDPGLGLRLIYFSYDVKMKEKGDIPEGYSVSREKKERFSLILESASTNQTSMYLCASRSTGGHTDTQYFGPGTRLTVL.

V usage is TRBV9 and J usage is TRBJ2-1; maybe TRBD2 (6 bases). This CDR3 comprises 17 residues. Germline CDR1 is SGDLS and CDR2 is YYNGEE. Trimming shortened V by 2 bases and J by 4 bases, and 19 bases separated the two germline ends. The CDR3 DNA sequence: TGTGCCAGCAGCGTTTTACCAGCGGTAGCGGTTTACAATGAGCAGTTCTTC. This encodes CASSVLPAVAVYNEQFF.